The 22 T cell receptor beta chains reported below all come from one sample, sequenced in a study of T cell responses to AZD1222 COVID-19 vaccine. Using immunoSEQ multiplex PCR, the repertoire was profiled, and TCRdb retains in-frame clones only, with some absent. The data hold about 200,000 clones, with 85% to 95% observed a single time. Here the sequenced sample was peripheral blood, taken on day 0 of MenACWY control vaccination. The receptors derive from an adult in good health.

CDR3 loop: CASSRARGETQYF. The CDR3 region has the DNA TGTGCCAGCAGCAGAGCGCGGGGGGAGACCCAGTACTTC. The chain joins TRBV11-2 to TRBJ2-5, with 7 positions matching TRBD2. The CDR3 loop spans 13 amino acids. The junction had 5 bases not matched to a gene; V was cut back by 5 bases and J by 5 bases. Germline CDR1 and CDR2: SGHAT and FQNNGV.

The V gene is TRBV2, the J gene TRBJ2-1, with D unclear. The germline gives CDR1 SNHLY, CDR2 FYNNEI. The CDR3 extends over 12 amino acids. V was cut by 2 bases and J by 15 bases, with 14 bases left in between. The CDR3 DNA follows: TGTGCCAGCAGTGAACAGGCTAATAGGTCGTTCTTC. It codes for CASSEQANRSFF.

There are a few counts of this clone. This chain connects TRBV14 to TRBJ1-1; 9 bases are shared with TRBD1. Germline V lookup: CDR1 SGHDN, CDR2 FVKESK. V trimming: 4 bases; J trimming: 1 base; junction bases outside the gene matches: 7. The CDR3 sequence is 16 residues long. Written as DNA, the CDR3 is TGTGCCAGCAGCCCACTGGGACAGGGAGGGAACACTGAAGCTTTCTTT. Encoded protein: CASSPLGQGGNTEAFF.

This chain joins TRBV5-1 and TRBJ1-3; maybe TRBD1 (5 bases). Deletions cut 3 bases from V and 2 bases from J, with 12 bases between. Germline V CDR1 and CDR2: SGHRS, YFSETQ. CDR3 length: 15 residues. The CDR3 loop is CASSSGTRAGNTIYF. The DNA for the CDR3 is TGCGCCAGCAGCTCGGGGACGAGGGCTGGAAACACCATATATTTT.

The V call is TRBV7-8, the J call TRBJ1-4; D remains ambiguous. Germline CDR1 is SGHVS and CDR2 is FQNEAQ. The ends were cut back, 4 bases at V and 7 bases at J, with 10 bases in the middle. This CDR3 has 13 residues. CDR3 DNA sequence: TGTGCCAGCAGCTCTCTGGGCCTTGAAAAACTGTTTTTT. Translated, it gives CASSSLGLEKLFF.

The rearrangement links TRBV6-2 or TRBV6-3 to TRBJ1-1; no clear D. The CDR3 consists of 16 residues. CDR1 is MNHEY, CDR2 SVGEGT, per germline. Trimming removed 0 bases from V and 4 bases from J, with 15 bases in between. CDR3 bases: TGTGCCAGCAGTTACTCGTTCGGAGGGATCGGCACTGAAGCTTTCTTT. Its translation is CASSYSFGGIGTEAFF.

This chain links TRBV19 with TRBJ2-1; TRBD1 matches at 12 bases. CDR1 is LNHDA, CDR2 SQIVND, per germline (reference sequence). V shed 7 bases and J 8 bases; nucleotides not matched to a gene: 6. The CDR3 runs to 14 residues. The CDR3 protein is CASMRGTGGDEQFF. The CDR3 nucleotides read TGTGCCAGTATGAGGGGGACAGGGGGCGATGAGCAGTTCTTC.

The chain is built from TRBV6-6 and TRBJ2-3, with 10 bases aligning to TRBD2. This CDR3 contains 16 residues. Looked up from germline, CDR1 is MNHNY and CDR2 is SVGAGI (reference sequence). V shed 2 bases and J 1 base; nucleotides not matched to a gene: 3. The DNA for the CDR3 is TGTGCCAGCAGTTACCTAGCGGGGGCCCGCACAGATACGCAGTATTTT. Translating it yields CASSYLAGARTDTQYF.

This chain joins TRBV6-6 and TRBJ1-2; the D is unclear. Trimming took off 7 bases at V and 3 bases at J, with 15 bases between the two ends. This CDR3 contains 14 residues. CDR1 and CDR2 from the germline V gene are MNHNY and SVGAGI (reference sequence). The CDR3 is CASTSIRPDYGYTF. The CDR3 DNA reads as TGTGCCAGCACGTCTATTCGCCCAGACTATGGCTACACCTTC.

The table lists this clone with a count of one. The chain joins TRBV7-2 to TRBJ1-1; D call uncertain. Trimming shortened V by 5 bases and J by 4 bases, and 8 bases separated the two germline ends. The germline CDR1 and CDR2 sequences are SGHTA and FQGNSA. This CDR3 spans 12 amino acids. Written as DNA, the CDR3 is TGTGCCAGCAGCGGCCCCGCCACTGAAGCTTTCTTT. Translation: CASSGPATEAFF. Complete variable domain (other parts from reference TRBV7-2 and TRBJ1-1): GAGVSQSPSNKVTEKGKDVELRCDPISGHTALYWYRQSLGQGLEFLIYFQGNSAPDKSGLPSDRFSAERTGGSVSTLTIQRTQQEDSAVYLCASSGPATEAFFGQGTRLTVV.

The rearrangement uses TRBV3-1 (or the pseudogene TRBV3-2) and TRBJ1-2, with a weak D call TRBD1 (6 bases). The CDR3 runs to 14 residues. CDR1 is LGHDT and CDR2 is YNNKEL in the germline V gene (reference sequence). The V end was cut by 2 bases, the J end by 5 bases, with 12 bases between. In DNA form, the CDR3 reads TGTGCCAGCAGCCAACACCCAGGGGAATATGGCTACACCTTC. It is translated as CASSQHPGEYGYTF.

The chain joins TRBV12-3 or TRBV12-4 to TRBJ1-1; D perhaps matches TRBD1 (5 bases). V was trimmed by 6 bases and J by 9 bases, leaving 14 bases between them. The CDR3 is 12 amino acids. The CDR3 coding sequence is TGTGCCAGCAGGCGACTGCAGGGTAAAGCTTTCTTT. This codes for CASRRLQGKAFF.

The DNA of the CDR3 is TGTGCCAGCAGTCTCCTACATGGCTACACCTTC. It yields the protein CASSLLHGYTF. The genes are TRBV28 and TRBJ1-2; the D is unclear. Germline V gene lookup returns CDR1 MDHEN and CDR2 SYDVKM. With 5 bases removed from V and 6 bases from J, the gap between germline ends came to 7 bases. This CDR3 comprises 11 residues.

This chain uses TRBV6-2 or TRBV6-3 with TRBJ1-2; 8 nucleotides align to TRBD1. CDR3 length: 18 residues. The J segment lost 4 bases and the V segment lost 5 bases, leaving 18 bases of the junction unmatched. Per germline, CDR1 MNHEY and CDR2 SVGEGT. CDR3 DNA: TGTGCCAGCAGTGCCGTTAGAGCCAGGGGGCGACGTGTCTATGGCTACACCTTC. Translation gives CASSAVRARGRRVYGYTF.

The genes are TRBV5-6 and TRBJ1-2, with D maybe TRBD1 (6 bases). This CDR3 has 17 amino acids. Germline-derived CDR1 and CDR2 are SGHDT and YYEEEE. The germline V and J ends were trimmed by 6 bases and 0 bases, with 21 bases remaining between them. The CDR3 nucleotides are TGTGCCAGCATCAAAGGGGGACCTCTAATTCCTAACTATGGCTACACCTTC. Its translation is CASIKGGPLIPNYGYTF.

The rearrangement links TRBV18 to TRBJ1-5; D is perhaps TRBD1 (5 bases). This CDR3 comprises 14 residues. V lost 2 bases to trimming and J lost 3 bases, with 8 bases between them. Germline lookup yields CDR1 KGHSH and CDR2 LQKENI. Written as DNA, the CDR3 is TGTGCCAGCTCACCAACAGGTTTCAATCAGCCCCAGCATTTT. It yields the protein CASSPTGFNQPQHF. Full variable domain (outside the CDR3, taken from reference TRBV18 and TRBJ1-5): NAGVMQNPRHLVRRRGQEARLRCSPMKGHSHVYWYRQLPEEGLKFMVYLQKENIIDESGMPKERFSAEFPKEGPSILRIQQVVRGDSAAYFCASSPTGFNQPQHFGDGTRLSIL.

This chain joins TRBV6-1 and TRBJ2-5; D gene uncertain. Germline values: CDR1 MNHNS, CDR2 SASEGT. The CDR3 is made up of 16 amino acids. Trimming stripped 2 bases from V and 5 bases from J, with 18 bases between. CDR3 residues: CASSESPADIGETQYF. The CDR3 DNA reads as TGTGCCAGCAGTGAATCCCCCGCGGATATTGGGGAGACCCAGTACTTC.

This chain uses TRBV12-1 with TRBJ1-5. TRBV12-1 is a pseudogene. The CDR3 runs to 17 residues. This chain's CDR3 is CASSPRRTRRWDQPQHF. As DNA, the CDR3 is TGTGCCAGCAGCCCCAGACGGACAAGGAGGTGGGATCAGCCCCAGCATTTT.

The rearrangement uses TRBV7-2 and TRBJ1-1; D unclear. CDR1 is SGHTA, CDR2 FQGNSA, per germline. Trimming pared 4 bases from V and 4 bases from J, leaving 7 bases between. CDR3 length equals 12 residues. CDR3 sequence: CASSSGGTEAFF. The CDR3 DNA follows: TGTGCCAGCAGCTCGGGAGGCACTGAAGCTTTCTTT. Variable domain in full (rest from reference TRBV7-2 and TRBJ1-1): GAGVSQSPSNKVTEKGKDVELRCDPISGHTALYWYRQSLGQGLEFLIYFQGNSAPDKSGLPSDRFSAERTGGSVSTLTIQRTQQEDSAVYLCASSSGGTEAFFGQGTRLTVV.

For the CDR3, the DNA is TGTGCCAGCAGTCCTACTACCGGGTCCTACAATGAGCAGTTCTTC. Protein product: CASSPTTGSYNEQFF. The chain employs TRBV9 and TRBJ2-1; D unresolved. There are 15 residues in the CDR3. Germline V gives CDR1 SGDLS, CDR2 YYNGEE. Trimming removed 5 bases from V and 1 base from J, with 13 bases in between.

This rearrangement joins TRBV9 to TRBJ1-6; D is possibly TRBD1 (5 bases). Germline loops: CDR1 SGDLS, CDR2 YYNGEE. Trimming took off 3 bases at V and 7 bases at J, with 8 bases between the two ends. The length of the CDR3 is 13 residues. The CDR3, as DNA: TGTGCCAGCAGCGAGGGACCCAATTCACCCCTCCACTTT. Its translation is CASSEGPNSPLHF.

The CDR3 region has the DNA TGTGCCAGCAGCCAAGAAGGTGGGCGGGGACCCACAGATACGCAGTATTTT. Protein sequence: CASSQEGGRGPTDTQYF. This chain joins TRBV3-1 (or the pseudogene TRBV3-2) and TRBJ2-3; a possible D gene is TRBD2 (6 bases). The V end was cut by 0 bases, the J end by 2 bases, with 15 bases between. From germline, CDR1 is LGHDT and CDR2 YNNKEL (reference sequence). The length of the CDR3 is 17 residues.